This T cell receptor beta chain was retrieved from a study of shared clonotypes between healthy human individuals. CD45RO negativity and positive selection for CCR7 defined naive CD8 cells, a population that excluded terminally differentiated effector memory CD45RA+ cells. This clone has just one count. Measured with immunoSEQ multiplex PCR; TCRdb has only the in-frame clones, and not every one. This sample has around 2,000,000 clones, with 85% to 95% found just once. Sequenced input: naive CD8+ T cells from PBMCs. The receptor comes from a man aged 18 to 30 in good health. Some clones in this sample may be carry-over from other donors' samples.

This chain's CDR3 is CASSLDRVRWTQYF. DNA for the CDR3: TGTGCCAGCAGCTTAGACAGGGTTAGGTGGACCCAGTACTTC. This chain links TRBV11-2 with TRBJ2-5; TRBD1 might be the D (5 bases). Trimming removed 0 bases from V and 7 bases from J, with 12 bases in between. CDR1 and CDR2 (germline): SGHAT, FQNNGV. This CDR3 spans 14 amino acids.